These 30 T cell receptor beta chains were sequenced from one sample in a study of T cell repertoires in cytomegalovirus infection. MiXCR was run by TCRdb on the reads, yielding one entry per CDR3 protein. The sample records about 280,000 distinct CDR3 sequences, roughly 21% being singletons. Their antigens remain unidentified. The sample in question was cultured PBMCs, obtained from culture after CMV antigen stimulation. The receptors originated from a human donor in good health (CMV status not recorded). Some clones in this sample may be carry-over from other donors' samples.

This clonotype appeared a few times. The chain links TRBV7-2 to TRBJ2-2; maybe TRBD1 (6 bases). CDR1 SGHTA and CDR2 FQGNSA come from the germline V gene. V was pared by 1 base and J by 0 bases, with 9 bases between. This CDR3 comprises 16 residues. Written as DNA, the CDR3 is TGTGCCAGCAGCTTAGGGGGGCTATCGAACACCGGGGAGCTGTTTTTT. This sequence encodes CASSLGGLSNTGELFF.

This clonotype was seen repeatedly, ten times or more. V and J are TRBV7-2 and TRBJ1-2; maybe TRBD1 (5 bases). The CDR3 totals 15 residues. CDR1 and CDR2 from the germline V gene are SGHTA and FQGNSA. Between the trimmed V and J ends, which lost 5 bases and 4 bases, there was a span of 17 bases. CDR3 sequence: CASSGGPGLSYGYTF. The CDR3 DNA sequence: TGTGCCAGCAGCGGAGGGCCGGGACTGAGCTATGGCTACACCTTC.

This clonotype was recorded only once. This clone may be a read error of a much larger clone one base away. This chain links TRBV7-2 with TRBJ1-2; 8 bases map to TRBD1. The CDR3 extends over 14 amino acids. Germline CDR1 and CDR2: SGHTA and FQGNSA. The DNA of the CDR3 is TGTGCCAGCCGCTTATCGGGACAGGCTTATGGCTACACCTTC. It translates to CASRLSGQAYGYTF.

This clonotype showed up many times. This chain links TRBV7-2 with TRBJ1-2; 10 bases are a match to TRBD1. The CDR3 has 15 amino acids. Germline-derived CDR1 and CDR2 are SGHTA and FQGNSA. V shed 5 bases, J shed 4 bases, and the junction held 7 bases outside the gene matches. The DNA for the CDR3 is TGTGCCAGCAGCACCCGGACAGGGGGAACCTATGGCTACACCTTC. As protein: CASSTRTGGTYGYTF.

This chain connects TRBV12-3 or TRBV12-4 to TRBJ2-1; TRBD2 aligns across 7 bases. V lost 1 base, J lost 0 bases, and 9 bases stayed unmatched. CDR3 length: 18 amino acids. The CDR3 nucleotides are TGTGCCAGCAGTTTAGGGAGGGCGGGAGTGCACTCCTACAATGAGCAGTTCTTC. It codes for CASSLGRAGVHSYNEQFF.

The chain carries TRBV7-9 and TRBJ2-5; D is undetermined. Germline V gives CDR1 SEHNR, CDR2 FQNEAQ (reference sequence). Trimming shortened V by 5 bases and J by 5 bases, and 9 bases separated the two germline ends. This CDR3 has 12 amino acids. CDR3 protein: CASSVEWETQYF. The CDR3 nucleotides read TGTGCCAGCAGCGTGGAGTGGGAGACCCAGTACTTC.

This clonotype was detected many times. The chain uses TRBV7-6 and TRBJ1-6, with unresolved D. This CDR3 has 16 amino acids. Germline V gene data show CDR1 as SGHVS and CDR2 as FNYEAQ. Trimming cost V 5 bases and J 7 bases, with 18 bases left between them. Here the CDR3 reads CASSPTNGGLNSPLHF. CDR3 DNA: TGTGCCAGCAGCCCGACTAACGGAGGACTAAATTCACCCCTCCACTTT.

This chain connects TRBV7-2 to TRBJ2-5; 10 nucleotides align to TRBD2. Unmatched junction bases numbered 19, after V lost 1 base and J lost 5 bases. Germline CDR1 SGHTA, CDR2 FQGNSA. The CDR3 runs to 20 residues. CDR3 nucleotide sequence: TGTGCCAGCAGCTTAGTCCCTAGCGGGAGAAGGGTATACAATCAGGAGACCCAGTACTTC. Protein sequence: CASSLVPSGRRVYNQETQYF.

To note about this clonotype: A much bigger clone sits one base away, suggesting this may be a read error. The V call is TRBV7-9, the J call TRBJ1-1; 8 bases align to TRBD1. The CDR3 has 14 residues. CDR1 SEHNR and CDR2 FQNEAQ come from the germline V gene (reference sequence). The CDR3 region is CASSVRGRDTEALF. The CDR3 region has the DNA TGTGCCAGCAGCGTCAGGGGGCGCGACACTGAAGCTCTCTTT.

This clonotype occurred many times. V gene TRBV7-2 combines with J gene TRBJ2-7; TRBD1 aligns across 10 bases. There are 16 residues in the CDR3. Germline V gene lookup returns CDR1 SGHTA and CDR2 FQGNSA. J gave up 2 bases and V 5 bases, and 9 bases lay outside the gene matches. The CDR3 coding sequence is TGTGCCAGCAGCAATCACCCCGGGACAGGGGCCTACGAGCAGTACTTC. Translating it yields CASSNHPGTGAYEQYF.

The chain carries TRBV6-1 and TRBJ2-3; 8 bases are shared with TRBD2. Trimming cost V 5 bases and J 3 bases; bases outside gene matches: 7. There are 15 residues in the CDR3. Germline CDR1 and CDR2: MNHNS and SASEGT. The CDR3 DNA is TGTGCCAGCAGTTCGGGGGGGGCTGATACAGATACGCAGTATTTT. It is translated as CASSSGGADTDTQYF.

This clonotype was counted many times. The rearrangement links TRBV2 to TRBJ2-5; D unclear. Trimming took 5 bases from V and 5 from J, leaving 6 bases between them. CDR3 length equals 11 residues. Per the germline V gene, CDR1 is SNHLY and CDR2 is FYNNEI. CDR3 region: CASSPWETQYF. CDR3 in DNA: TGTGCCAGCAGTCCCTGGGAGACCCAGTACTTC.

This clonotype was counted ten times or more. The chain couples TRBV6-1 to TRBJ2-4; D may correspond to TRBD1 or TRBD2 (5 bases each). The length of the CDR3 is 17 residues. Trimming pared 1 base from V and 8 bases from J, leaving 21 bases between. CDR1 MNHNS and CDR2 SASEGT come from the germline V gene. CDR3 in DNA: TGTGCCAGCAGTGAAGGACGAGGTGGTGGGACGGAGGACATTCAGTACTTC. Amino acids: CASSEGRGGGTEDIQYF.

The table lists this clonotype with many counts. The CDR3 DNA reads TGTGCCAGCAGTACGCAGGGGCTGGAGCCCCAGCATTTT. Protein product: CASSTQGLEPQHF. The chain recombines TRBV12-3 or TRBV12-4 with TRBJ1-5; D possibly corresponds to TRBD1 (6 bases). This CDR3 is built from 13 residues. V gave up 5 bases and J gave up 8 bases, with 13 bases separating them.

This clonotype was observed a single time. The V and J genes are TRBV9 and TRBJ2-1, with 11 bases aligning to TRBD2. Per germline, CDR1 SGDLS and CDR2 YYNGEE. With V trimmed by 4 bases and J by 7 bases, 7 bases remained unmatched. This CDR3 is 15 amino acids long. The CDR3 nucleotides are TGTGCCAGCAGCAGTACTAGCGGGAGAGCAAATGAGCAGTTCTTC. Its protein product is CASSSTSGRANEQFF.

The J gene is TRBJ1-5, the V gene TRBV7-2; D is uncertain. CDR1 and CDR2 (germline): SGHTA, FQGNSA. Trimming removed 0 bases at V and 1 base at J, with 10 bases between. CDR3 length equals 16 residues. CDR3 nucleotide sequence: TGTGCCAGCAGCTTAGCCAGTCGCGAAAGCAATCAGCCCCAGCATTTT. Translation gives CASSLASRESNQPQHF.

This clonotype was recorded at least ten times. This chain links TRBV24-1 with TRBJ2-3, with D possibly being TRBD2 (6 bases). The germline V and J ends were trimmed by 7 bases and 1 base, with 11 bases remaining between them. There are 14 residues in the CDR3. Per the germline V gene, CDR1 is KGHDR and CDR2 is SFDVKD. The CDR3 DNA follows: TGTGCCACCAGAGACGGGGGTGGCACAGATACGCAGTATTTT. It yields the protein CATRDGGGTDTQYF.

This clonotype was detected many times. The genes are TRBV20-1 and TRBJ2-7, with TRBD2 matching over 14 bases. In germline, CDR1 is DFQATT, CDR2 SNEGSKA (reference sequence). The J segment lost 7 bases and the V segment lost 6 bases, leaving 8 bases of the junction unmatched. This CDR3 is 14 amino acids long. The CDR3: CSAAPGLAGVEQYF. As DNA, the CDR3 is TGCAGTGCCGCACCGGGACTAGCGGGAGTTGAGCAGTACTTC.

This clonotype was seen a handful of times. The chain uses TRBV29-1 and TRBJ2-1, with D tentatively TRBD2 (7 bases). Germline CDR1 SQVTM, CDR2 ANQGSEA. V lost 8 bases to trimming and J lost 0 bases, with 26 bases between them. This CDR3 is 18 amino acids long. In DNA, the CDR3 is TGCAGCACTGACGGGGGGCCCAGGTGGAAGTCCTCCTACAATGAGCAGTTCTTC. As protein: CSTDGGPRWKSSYNEQFF.

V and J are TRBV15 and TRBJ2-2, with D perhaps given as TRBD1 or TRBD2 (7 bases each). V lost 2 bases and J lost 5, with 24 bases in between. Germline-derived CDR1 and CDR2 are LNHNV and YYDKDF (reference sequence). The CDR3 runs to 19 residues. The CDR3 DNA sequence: TGTGCCACCAGCAGAAGCGGGACAGAAGCAAATTGGGATACCGGGGAGCTGTTTTTT. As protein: CATSRSGTEANWDTGELFF. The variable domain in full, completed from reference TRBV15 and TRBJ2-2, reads DAMVIQNPRYQVTQFGKPVTLSCSQTLNHNVMYWYQQKSSQAPKLLFHYYDKDFNNEADTPDNFQSRRPNTSFCFLDIRSPGLGDTAMYLCATSRSGTEANWDTGELFFGEGSRLTVL.

This CDR3 is CASSLSRGRAVMNEQFF. DNA of the CDR3: TGTGCCAGCAGTTTGTCTCGCGGGAGGGCCGTTATGAATGAGCAGTTCTTC. The chain joins TRBV6-2 or TRBV6-3 to TRBJ2-1; TRBD2 aligns across 9 bases. CDR1 is MNHEY and CDR2 is SVGEGT in the germline V gene. With 4 bases clipped from V and 7 bases from J, the junction kept 14 bases outside the gene matches. The CDR3 is 17 residues long.

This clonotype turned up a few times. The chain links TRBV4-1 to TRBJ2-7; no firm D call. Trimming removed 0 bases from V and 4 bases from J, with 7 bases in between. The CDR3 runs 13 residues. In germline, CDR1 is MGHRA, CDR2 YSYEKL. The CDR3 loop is CASSQEPNYEQYF. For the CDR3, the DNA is TGCGCCAGCAGCCAAGAACCTAATTACGAGCAGTACTTC.

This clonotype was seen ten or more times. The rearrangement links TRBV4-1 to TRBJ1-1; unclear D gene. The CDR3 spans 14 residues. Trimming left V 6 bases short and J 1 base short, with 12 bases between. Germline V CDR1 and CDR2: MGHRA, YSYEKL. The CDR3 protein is CASRLSTWNTEAFF. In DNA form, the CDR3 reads TGCGCCAGCAGACTTAGTACGTGGAACACTGAAGCTTTCTTT.

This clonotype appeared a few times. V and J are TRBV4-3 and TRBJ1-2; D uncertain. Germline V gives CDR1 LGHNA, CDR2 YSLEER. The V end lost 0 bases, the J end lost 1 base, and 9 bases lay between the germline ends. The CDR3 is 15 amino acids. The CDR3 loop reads CASSQDRHRNYGYTF. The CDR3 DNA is TGCGCCAGCAGCCAAGATAGACATCGTAACTATGGCTACACCTTC.

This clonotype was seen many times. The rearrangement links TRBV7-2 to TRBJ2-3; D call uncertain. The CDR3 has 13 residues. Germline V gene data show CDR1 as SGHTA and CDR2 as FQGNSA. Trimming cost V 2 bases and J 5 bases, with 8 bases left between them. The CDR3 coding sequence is TGTGCCAGCAGCTTAACTAACCTAGATACGCAGTATTTT. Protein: CASSLTNLDTQYF.

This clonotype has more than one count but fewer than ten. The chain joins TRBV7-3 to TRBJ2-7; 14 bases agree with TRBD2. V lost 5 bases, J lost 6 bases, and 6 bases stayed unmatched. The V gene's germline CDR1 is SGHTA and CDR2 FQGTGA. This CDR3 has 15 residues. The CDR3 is CASSQVGTSGGEQYF. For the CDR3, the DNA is TGTGCCAGCAGCCAAGTCGGGACTAGCGGGGGCGAGCAGTACTTC.

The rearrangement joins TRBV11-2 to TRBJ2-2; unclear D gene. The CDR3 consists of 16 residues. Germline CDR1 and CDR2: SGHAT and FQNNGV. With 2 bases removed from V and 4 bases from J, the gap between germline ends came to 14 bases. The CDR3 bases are TGTGCCAGCAGCTTACTTCCAGGAATGGGCACCGGGGAGCTGTTTTTT. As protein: CASSLLPGMGTGELFF.

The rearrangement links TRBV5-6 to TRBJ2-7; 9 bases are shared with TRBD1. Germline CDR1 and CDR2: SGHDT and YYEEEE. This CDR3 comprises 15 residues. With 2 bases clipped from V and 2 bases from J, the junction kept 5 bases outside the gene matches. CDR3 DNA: TGTGCCAGCAGCTTCAAAAGGACAGGGGCCTACGAGCAGTACTTC. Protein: CASSFKRTGAYEQYF.

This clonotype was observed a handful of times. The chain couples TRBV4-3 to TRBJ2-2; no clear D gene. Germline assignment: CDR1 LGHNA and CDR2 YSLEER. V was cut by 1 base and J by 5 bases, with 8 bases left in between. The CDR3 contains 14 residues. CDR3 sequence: CASSQVWGTGELFF. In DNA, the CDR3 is TGCGCCAGCAGCCAAGTATGGGGTACCGGGGAGCTGTTTTTT.

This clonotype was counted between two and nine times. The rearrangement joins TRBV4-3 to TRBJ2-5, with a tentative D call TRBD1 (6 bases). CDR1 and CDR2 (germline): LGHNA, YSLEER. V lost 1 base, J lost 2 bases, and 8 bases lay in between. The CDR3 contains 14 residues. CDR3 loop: CASSQAGVQETQYF. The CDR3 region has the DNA TGCGCCAGCAGCCAAGCAGGGGTACAAGAGACCCAGTACTTC.